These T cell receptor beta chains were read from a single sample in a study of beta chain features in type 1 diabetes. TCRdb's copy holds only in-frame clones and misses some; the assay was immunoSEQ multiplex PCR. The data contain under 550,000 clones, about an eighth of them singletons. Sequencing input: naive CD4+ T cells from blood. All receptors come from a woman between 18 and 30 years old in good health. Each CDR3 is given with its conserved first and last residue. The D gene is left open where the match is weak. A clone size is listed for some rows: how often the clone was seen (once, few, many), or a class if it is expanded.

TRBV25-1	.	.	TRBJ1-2	CASSETGNYGYTF	TGTGCCAGCAGTGAAACAGGGAACTATGGCTACACCTTC
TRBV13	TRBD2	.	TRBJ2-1	CASSFPRQLRDYYNEQFF	TGTGCCAGCAGCTTCCCCCGACAGCTTCGGGACTATTACAATGAGCAGTTCTTC
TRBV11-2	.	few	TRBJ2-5	CASSLDPFIGTQYF	TGTGCCAGCAGCTTAGATCCCTTCATAGGGACCCAGTACTTC
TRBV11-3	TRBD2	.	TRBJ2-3	CASSRGLATDTQYF	TGTGCCAGCAGCCGGGGACTAGCAACAGATACGCAGTATTTT
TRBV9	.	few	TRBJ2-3	CASSGRGTDTQYF	TGTGCCAGCAGCGGGAGGGGCACAGATACGCAGTATTTT
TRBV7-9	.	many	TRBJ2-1	CASSSNEQFF	TGTGCCAGCAGCTCCAATGAGCAGTTCTTC
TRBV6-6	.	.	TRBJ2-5	CASRGQAGQQETQYF	TGTGCCAGCAGGGGCCAGGCGGGACAGCAAGAGACCCAGTACTTC
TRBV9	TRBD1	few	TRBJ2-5	CASSATGTVQETQYF	TGTGCCAGCAGCGCGACCGGGACAGTACAAGAGACCCAGTACTTC
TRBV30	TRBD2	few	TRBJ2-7	CAWSRAGAYEQYF	TGTGCCTGGAGTCGAGCGGGAGCCTACGAGCAGTACTTC
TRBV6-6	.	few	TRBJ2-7	CASSYLSGPGHEQYF	TGTGCCAGCAGTTACCTAAGCGGACCAGGCCACGAGCAGTACTTC
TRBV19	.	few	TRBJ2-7	CASSLLAKTQAIPYEQYF	TGTGCCAGTAGTCTACTAGCCAAAACCCAAGCGATTCCCTACGAGCAGTACTTC
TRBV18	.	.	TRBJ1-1	CASSPLRQDTGTEAFF	TGTGCCAGCTCACCGCTTCGACAGGACACGGGCACTGAAGCTTTCTTT
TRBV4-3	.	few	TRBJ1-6	CASSVQGNNSPLHF	TGCGCCAGCAGCGTGCAGGGGAATAATTCACCCCTCCACTTT
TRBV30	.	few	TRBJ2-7	CAWSVSVTYEQYF	TGTGCCTGGAGTGTATCAGTAACCTACGAGCAGTACTTC
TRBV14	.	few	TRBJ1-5	CASSPLGEEQPQHF	TGTGCCAGCAGCCCCCTCGGGGAGGAACAGCCCCAGCATTTT
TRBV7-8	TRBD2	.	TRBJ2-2	CASSFLAGRNTGELFF	TGTGCCAGCAGCTTTTTAGCGGGGAGGAACACCGGGGAGCTGTTTTTT
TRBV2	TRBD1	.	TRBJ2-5	CASSPGQVQETQYF	TGTGCCAGCAGTCCTGGACAGGTCCAAGAGACCCAGTACTTC
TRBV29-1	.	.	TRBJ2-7	CSVLGLYEQYF	TGCAGCGTCCTTGGACTCTACGAGCAGTACTTC
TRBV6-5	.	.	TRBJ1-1	CASSSYRDPEAFF	TGTGCCAGCAGTTCCTACAGGGATCCTGAAGCTTTCTTT